This passage covers 22 T cell receptor beta chains from one sample sequenced in a study of regulatory T cells in long-lasting Graves disease. Building the TCR beta libraries relied on iRepertoire HTBI primers, and CDR3 regions underwent Arm-PCR. TCRdb reanalysed the multiplex PCR reads using MiXCR and keeps one entry per CDR3 protein. Of roughly 560,000 distinct CDR3 sequences detected, about 15% appear once; the ten largest clones hold roughly 25%. The time point denotes: newly diagnosed GD, antithyroid drugs for less than 3 months. The TCR library was prepared using RNA isolated from PBMCs. These records were also assigned to another study, of T cells in Graves' hyperthyroidism and ophthalmopathy.

Source: peripheral blood mononuclear cells (PBMCs), taken at new diagnosis, from a patient treated with antithyroid drugs. Receptors originate from a woman aged 40 to 65 with Graves disease.

This clonotype occurred many times. The rearrangement uses TRBV12-3 or TRBV12-4 and TRBJ1-5; 10 nucleotides line up with TRBD1. The CDR3 runs 16 residues. Germline trimming cut 4 bases from V and 3 bases from J; bases unmatched to any gene: 6. The CDR3 region is CASSSGQGGSNQPQHF. Here the CDR3 DNA reads TGTGCCAGCAGTTCCGGACAGGGGGGCTCCAATCAGCCCCAGCATTTT.

There are a few counts of this clonotype. The V and J genes are TRBV24-1 and TRBJ2-2; TRBD1 agrees at 9 bases. V was pared by 5 bases and J by 7 bases, with 7 bases of the junction left unmatched. Germline loops: CDR1 KGHDR, CDR2 SFDVKD. The CDR3 runs to 15 residues. In DNA form, the CDR3 reads TGTGCCACCAGTGGGGACAGGGACGCGCTCGGGGAGCTGTTTTTT. Protein sequence: CATSGDRDALGELFF.

This clonotype was detected a few times. The rearrangement uses TRBV13 and TRBJ2-1, with 9 positions matching TRBD1. J was trimmed by 6 bases and V by 5 bases; bases with no gene match: 8. The CDR3 covers 15 residues. CDR1 is PRHDT, CDR2 FYEKMQ, per germline (reference sequence). The CDR3 reads CASSGRRDRVNEQFF. The CDR3 DNA reads TGTGCCAGCAGCGGGCGCCGGGACAGGGTCAATGAGCAGTTCTTC.

For this clonotype: An end of the junction differs from the germline gene, which may be a read error. The chain employs TRBV5-1 and TRBJ1-4, with 7 bases lining up with TRBD1. This CDR3 region has 17 residues. Germline CDR1 is SGHRS and CDR2 is YFSETQ. The CDR3 nucleotides read TGTGCCAGCAGCTACGCCCCGACAGGGATCGGTAATGAAAAACTGTTTTTT. It translates to CASSYAPTGIGNEKLFF.

This clonotype was recorded only once. The CDR3 spells CASWGQGAGEQYF. The CDR3 coding sequence is TGTGCCAGCTGGGGACAGGGGGCGGGGGAGCAGTACTTC. The chain carries TRBV28 and TRBJ2-7, with 12 positions matching TRBD1. CDR1 and CDR2 (germline): MDHEN, SYDVKM. There are 13 residues in the CDR3. The trim removed 8 bases at V and 7 bases at J, leaving 6 bases unmatched.

This chain links TRBV10-2 with TRBJ2-1, with D maybe TRBD1 (7 bases). The CDR3 is 14 amino acids. The germline V gene has CDR1 WSHSY and CDR2 SAAADI. V was clipped by 6 bases and J by 7 bases, with 16 bases between them. The CDR3 DNA is TGCGCCAGCAGAAACCTCAGGGGGAGGAATGAGCAGTTCTTC. Amino acids: CASRNLRGRNEQFF.

Remarks on this clonotype: A much larger clonotype is one base distant, so this may be a read error. The CDR3 bases are TGTGCCAGCAGTCTATCACCCGGGACCGGGGGTGGCAATGAGCAGTTCTTC. It is translated as CASSLSPGTGGGNEQFF. This sequence joins TRBV28 and TRBJ2-1, with D tentatively TRBD2 (6 bases). CDR3 length equals 17 residues. With 5 bases removed from V and 6 bases from J, the gap between germline ends came to 23 bases. Germline V lookup: CDR1 MDHEN, CDR2 SYDVKM. The whole variable domain, remainder taken from reference TRBV28 and TRBJ2-1, is DVKVTQSSRYLVKRTGEKVFLECVQDMDHENMFWYRQDPGLGLRLIYFSYDVKMKEKGDIPEGYSVSREKKERFSLILESASTNQTSMYLCASSLSPGTGGGNEQFFGPGTRLTVL.

This clonotype occurred many times. The CDR3 nucleotides are TGTGCCAGCAGCGTAGGGGGTTCACCCCTCCACTTT. As protein: CASSVGGSPLHF. The rearrangement joins TRBV9 to TRBJ1-6; D is undetermined. The germline V and J ends were trimmed by 0 bases and 9 bases, with 4 bases remaining between them. CDR3 size: 12 residues. The germline V gene encodes CDR1 SGDLS and CDR2 YYNGEE.

This clonotype was observed at least ten times. The junction does not match germline at one end; this may be a read error. This rearrangement joins TRBV5-1 to TRBJ2-3; 12 bases agree with TRBD1. CDR1 and CDR2 (germline): SGHRS, YFSETQ. The CDR3 covers 15 residues. In nucleotides, the CDR3 is TGTGCCAGCAGGGACAGGGGGCGAAGCACAGATACGCAGTATTTT. It translates to CASRDRGRSTDTQYF. Filled out from reference TRBV5-1 and TRBJ2-3, the complete variable domain reads KAGVTQTPRYLIKTRGQQVTLSCSPISGHRSVSWYQQTPGQGLQFLFEYFSETQRNKGNFPGRFSGRQFSNSRSEMNVSTLELGDSALYLCASRDRGRSTDTQYFGPGTRLTVL.

The table lists this clonotype with a few counts. The chain is built from TRBV9 and TRBJ2-1; TRBD2 matches 7 bases. CDR3 length equals 13 residues. CDR1 is SGDLS, CDR2 YYNGEE, per germline. J was trimmed by 8 bases and V by 3 bases; bases with no gene match: 5. The CDR3 DNA is TGTGCCAGCAGCGCCGGGGGGTCCTATGAGCAGTTCTTC. Translating it yields CASSAGGSYEQFF.

This clonotype occurred many times. V usage is TRBV12-3 or TRBV12-4 and J usage is TRBJ2-1; no clear D. There are 14 residues in the CDR3. The germline V and J ends were trimmed by 5 bases and 8 bases, with 16 bases remaining between them. CDR3 DNA sequence: TGTGCCAGCAGTGCTACTGCATCGGGTCATGAGCAGTTCTTC. Protein product: CASSATASGHEQFF.

This clonotype was observed a handful of times. The gene calls are TRBV2 and TRBJ2-5; a weak D match, TRBD2 (5 bases). This CDR3 has 15 residues. V lost 2 bases, J lost 5 bases, and 15 bases lay in between. Germline CDR1 SNHLY, CDR2 FYNNEI. Written as DNA, the CDR3 is TGTGCCAGCAGTGAAAGTCAGCGGCCCCGGGAGACCCAGTACTTC. The encoded protein is CASSESQRPRETQYF.

This clonotype was counted ten times or more. V usage is TRBV2 and J usage is TRBJ1-1; D call uncertain. CDR3 length: 15 residues. From germline, CDR1 is SNHLY and CDR2 FYNNEI. Deletions cut 4 bases from V and 5 bases from J, with 17 bases between. In nucleotides, the CDR3 is TGTGCCAGCAGTGCGGGGAGGGCCGGGAGAACTGAAGCTTTCTTT. It translates to CASSAGRAGRTEAFF.

The chain is built from TRBV5-1 and TRBJ2-5; D perhaps matches TRBD1 (6 bases). CDR1 and CDR2 from the germline V gene are SGHRS and YFSETQ. The CDR3 contains 13 residues. Trimming removed 4 bases from V and 5 bases from J, with 12 bases in between. CDR3 region: CASSTQGGETQYF. CDR3 bases: TGCGCCAGCAGCACACAGGGCGGTGAGACCCAGTACTTC. Drawing the rest from reference TRBV5-1 and TRBJ2-5, the complete variable domain is KAGVTQTPRYLIKTRGQQVTLSCSPISGHRSVSWYQQTPGQGLQFLFEYFSETQRNKGNFPGRFSGRQFSNSRSEMNVSTLELGDSALYLCASSTQGGETQYFGPGTRLLVL.

This clonotype was observed a handful of times. V gene TRBV7-2 combines with J gene TRBJ2-2; 11 bases agree with TRBD2. The CDR3 is 20 amino acids. Germline V lookup: CDR1 SGHTA, CDR2 FQGNSA. With V trimmed by 3 bases and J by 2 bases, 14 bases remained unmatched. CDR3 in amino acids: CASSLRGDTSGGPNTGELFF. CDR3 in DNA: TGTGCCAGCAGCTTGAGGGGGGACACTAGCGGGGGACCAAACACCGGGGAGCTGTTTTTT.

This clonotype was counted at least ten times. The rearrangement joins TRBV3-1 to TRBJ2-5; D is unresolved. The CDR3 covers 14 residues. The V gene's germline CDR1 is LGHDT and CDR2 YNNKEL (reference sequence). Trimming removed 0 bases at V and 14 bases at J, with 19 bases between. In DNA, the CDR3 is TGTGCCAGCAGCCAAGATCAAGTTAGGCCTTCCGGATACTTC. Its translation: CASSQDQVRPSGYF.

As concerns this clonotype: A much larger clonotype is one base distant, so this may be a read error. The gene calls are TRBV6-2 or TRBV6-3 and TRBJ2-1; unclear D gene. CDR1 is MNHEY, CDR2 SVGEGT, per germline. The CDR3 consists of 14 residues. CDR3 residues: CASSYRADLNERFF. For the CDR3, the DNA is TGTGCCAGCAGTTACCGTGCAGATCTCAATGAGCGGTTCTTC.

This clonotype was counted ten times or more. This chain uses TRBV3-1 with TRBJ2-7; D is undetermined. The CDR3 has 14 residues. Germline V gene data show CDR1 as LGHDT and CDR2 as YNNKEL (reference sequence). V lost 4 bases and J 2 bases, leaving 12 bases between the germline ends. CDR3 protein: CASSLVTSTYEQYF. CDR3 nucleotide sequence: TGTGCCAGCAGCCTCGTAACCAGCACCTACGAGCAGTACTTC.

This clonotype was observed many times. V gene TRBV15 combines with J gene TRBJ2-2; D gene ambiguous. The CDR3 has 13 amino acids. With 0 bases removed from V and 6 bases from J, the gap between germline ends came to 5 bases. Germline assignment: CDR1 LNHNV and CDR2 YYDKDF (reference sequence). CDR3 loop: CATSRDIAGELFF. As DNA, the CDR3 is TGTGCCACCAGCAGAGATATCGCCGGGGAGCTGTTTTTT. The full variable domain, rest sourced from reference TRBV15 and TRBJ2-2, is DAMVIQNPRYQVTQFGKPVTLSCSQTLNHNVMYWYQQKSSQAPKLLFHYYDKDFNNEADTPDNFQSRRPNTSFCFLDIRSPGLGDTAMYLCATSRDIAGELFFGEGSRLTVL.

This clonotype was detected ten times or more. The chain is built from TRBV6-2 or TRBV6-3 and TRBJ1-1; no clear D gene. CDR3 size: 13 residues. V lost 2 bases, J lost 1 base, and 5 bases lay in between. CDR1 and CDR2 from the germline V gene are MNHEY and SVGEGT. The CDR3: CASSYLGNTEAFF. The CDR3 DNA reads as TGTGCCAGCAGTTACCTAGGGAACACTGAAGCTTTCTTT.

Points on this clonotype: A read error may explain this, as a much larger clone is one base away. V is TRBV2 and J is TRBJ2-5; 8 nucleotides match TRBD2. The germline V gene has CDR1 SNHLY and CDR2 FYNNEI. Germline trimming cut 7 bases from V and 7 bases from J; bases unmatched to any gene: 11. The CDR3 spans 14 residues. DNA of the CDR3: TGTGCCAGCAACCACTATAGCGGGGTGGGGACCCAGTACTTC. Translated, it gives CASNHYSGVGTQYF.

On this clonotype itself: Given a much more abundant clone one base away, this may be a read error. The rearrangement joins TRBV5-1 to TRBJ1-1; D gene uncertain. Germline V gene data show CDR1 as SGHRS and CDR2 as YFSETQ. The CDR3 has 15 amino acids. The CDR3 DNA sequence: TGCGCCAGTCGAACGGGAGGTAGGGAGTCAACTGAAGCTCTCTTT. Protein: CASRTGGRESTEALF.